The present T cell receptor beta chain was sequenced within a study of chemoradiotherapy in HPV16-positive cancers. About the study: Candidate HPV-specific clones and shared TCR motifs came from a couple of HPV16-positive patients.

Overall study findings and caveats: The functional HPV-specific definition rests on just a couple of HPV16-positive patients. Candidate HPV-specific clones and E7-related TCR motifs grew in tumor during treatment. For HPV16-positive patients, expanding HPV-responsive T cells associated with longer recurrence-free survival.

Regarding this clone: Its antigen is not known.

The data were produced by immunoSEQ multiplex PCR, yet TCRdb's version contains in-frame clones alone and is incomplete. The repertoire holds over 2,500 clones, with about 85% as singletons. Germline CDR1 reads LNHDA; CDR2 reads SQIVND (reference sequence). The CDR3 has 19 residues. V dropped 4 bases and J dropped 0; count of bases not matched to a gene: 13. This chain joins TRBV19 and TRBJ2-2; 8 nucleotides match TRBD1. The clonotype comes from a human donor with HPV-associated anogenital cancer. Specimen: blood, collected from a patient who underwent chemoradiotherapy. CDR3 nucleotide sequence: TGTGCCAGTAGTAGAACCGGGACAGGTTACCCAACGAACACCGGGGAGCTGTTTTTT. Amino acids: CASSRTGTGYPTNTGELFF.